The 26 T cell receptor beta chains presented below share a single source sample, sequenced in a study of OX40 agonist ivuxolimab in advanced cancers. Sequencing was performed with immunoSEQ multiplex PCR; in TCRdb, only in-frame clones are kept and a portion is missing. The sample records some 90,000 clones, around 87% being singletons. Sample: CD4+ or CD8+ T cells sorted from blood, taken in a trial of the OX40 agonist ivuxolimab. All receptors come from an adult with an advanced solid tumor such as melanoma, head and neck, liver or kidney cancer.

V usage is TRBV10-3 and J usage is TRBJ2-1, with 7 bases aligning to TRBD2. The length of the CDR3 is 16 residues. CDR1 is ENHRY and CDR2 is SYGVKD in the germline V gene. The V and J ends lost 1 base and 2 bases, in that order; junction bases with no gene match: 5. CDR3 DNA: TGTGCCATCAGTGAGTTGGCTAGCGGAACCTACAATGAGCAGTTCTTC. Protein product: CAISELASGTYNEQFF.

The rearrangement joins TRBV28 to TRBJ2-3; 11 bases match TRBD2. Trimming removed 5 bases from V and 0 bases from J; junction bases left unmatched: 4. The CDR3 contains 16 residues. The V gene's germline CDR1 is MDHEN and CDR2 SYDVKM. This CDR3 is CASSTRTSGSTDTQYF. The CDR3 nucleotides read TGTGCCAGCAGTACCCGGACTAGCGGGAGCACAGATACGCAGTATTTT.

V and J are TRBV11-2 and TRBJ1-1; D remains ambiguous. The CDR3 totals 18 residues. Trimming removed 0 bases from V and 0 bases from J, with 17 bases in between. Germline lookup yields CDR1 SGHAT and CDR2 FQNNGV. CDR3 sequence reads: CASSLDLGQTFMNTEAFF. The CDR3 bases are TGTGCCAGCAGCTTAGATTTAGGGCAGACGTTCATGAACACTGAAGCTTTCTTT. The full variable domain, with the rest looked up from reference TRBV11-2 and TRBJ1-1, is EAGVAQSPRYKIIEKRQSVAFWCNPISGHATLYWYQQILGQGPKLLIQFQNNGVVDDSQLPKDRFSAERLKGVDSTLKIQPAKLEDSAVYLCASSLDLGQTFMNTEAFFGQGTRLTVV.

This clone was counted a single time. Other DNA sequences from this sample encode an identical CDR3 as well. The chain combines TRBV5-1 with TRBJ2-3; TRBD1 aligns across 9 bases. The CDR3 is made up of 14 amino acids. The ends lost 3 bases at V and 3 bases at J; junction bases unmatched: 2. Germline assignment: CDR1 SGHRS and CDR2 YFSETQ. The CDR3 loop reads CASSSTGGTDTQYF. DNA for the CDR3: TGCGCCAGCAGCTCGACAGGGGGGACAGATACGCAGTATTTT.

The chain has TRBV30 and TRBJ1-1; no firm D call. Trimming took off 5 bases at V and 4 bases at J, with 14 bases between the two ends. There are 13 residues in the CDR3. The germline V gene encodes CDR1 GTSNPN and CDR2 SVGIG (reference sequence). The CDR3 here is CAWGRRRVTEAFF. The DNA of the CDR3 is TGTGCCTGGGGACGTAGAAGGGTCACTGAAGCTTTCTTT.

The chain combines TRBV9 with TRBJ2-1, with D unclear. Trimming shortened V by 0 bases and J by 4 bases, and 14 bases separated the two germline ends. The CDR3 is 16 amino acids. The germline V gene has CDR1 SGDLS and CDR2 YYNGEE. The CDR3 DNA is TGTGCCAGCAGCGTAGTCGCACTAAATTCGTACAATGAGCAGTTCTTC. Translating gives CASSVVALNSYNEQFF.

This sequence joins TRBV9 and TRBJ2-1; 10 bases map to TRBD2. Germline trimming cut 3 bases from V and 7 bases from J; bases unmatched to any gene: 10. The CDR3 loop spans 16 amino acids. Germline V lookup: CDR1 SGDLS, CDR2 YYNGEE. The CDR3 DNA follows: TGTGCCAGCAGCGGCAAGCGGGAGGGCCCCACGAATGAGCAGTTCTTC. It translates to CASSGKREGPTNEQFF.

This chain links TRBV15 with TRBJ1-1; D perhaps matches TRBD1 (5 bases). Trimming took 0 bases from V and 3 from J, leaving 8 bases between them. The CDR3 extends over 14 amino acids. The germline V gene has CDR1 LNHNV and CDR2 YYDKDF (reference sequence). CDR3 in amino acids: CATSRDVRDTEAFF. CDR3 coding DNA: TGTGCCACCAGCAGAGATGTCAGGGACACTGAAGCTTTCTTT. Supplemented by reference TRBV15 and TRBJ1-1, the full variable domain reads DAMVIQNPRYQVTQFGKPVTLSCSQTLNHNVMYWYQQKSSQAPKLLFHYYDKDFNNEADTPDNFQSRRPNTSFCFLDIRSPGLGDTAMYLCATSRDVRDTEAFFGQGTRLTVV.

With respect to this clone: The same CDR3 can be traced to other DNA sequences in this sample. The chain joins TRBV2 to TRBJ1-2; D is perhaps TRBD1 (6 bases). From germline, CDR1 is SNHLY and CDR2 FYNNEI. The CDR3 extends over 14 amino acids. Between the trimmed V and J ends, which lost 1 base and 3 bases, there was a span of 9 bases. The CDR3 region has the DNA TGTGCCAGCAGTGAAGGGCAGGGGTACTATGGCTACACCTTC. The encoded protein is CASSEGQGYYGYTF.

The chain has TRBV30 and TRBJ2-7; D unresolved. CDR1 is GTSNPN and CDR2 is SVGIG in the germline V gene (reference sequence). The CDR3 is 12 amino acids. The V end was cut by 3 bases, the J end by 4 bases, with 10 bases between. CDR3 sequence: CAWSGSAYEQYV. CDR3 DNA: TGTGCCTGGAGCGGCAGCGCATACGAGCAGTACGTC.

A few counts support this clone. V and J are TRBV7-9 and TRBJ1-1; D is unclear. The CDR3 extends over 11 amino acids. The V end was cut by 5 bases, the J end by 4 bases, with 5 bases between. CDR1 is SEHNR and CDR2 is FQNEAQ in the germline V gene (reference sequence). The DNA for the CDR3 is TGTGCCAGCAGCCAGGCCACTGAAGCTTTCTTT. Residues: CASSQATEAFF.

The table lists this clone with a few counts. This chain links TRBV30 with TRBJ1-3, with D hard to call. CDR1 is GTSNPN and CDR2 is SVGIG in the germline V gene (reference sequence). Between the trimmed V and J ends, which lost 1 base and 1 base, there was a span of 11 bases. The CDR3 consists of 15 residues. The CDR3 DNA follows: TGTGCCTGGAGTGAAGGGCCCCCGTCTGGAAACACCATATATTTT. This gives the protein CAWSEGPPSGNTIYF.

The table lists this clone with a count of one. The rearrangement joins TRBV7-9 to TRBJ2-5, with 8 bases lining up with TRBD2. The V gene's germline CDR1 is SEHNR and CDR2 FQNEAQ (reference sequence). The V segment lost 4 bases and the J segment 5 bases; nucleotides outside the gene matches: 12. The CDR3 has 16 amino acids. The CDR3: CASSWSSGALGETQYF. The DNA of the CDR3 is TGTGCCAGCAGCTGGAGTAGCGGGGCCCTTGGGGAGACCCAGTACTTC.

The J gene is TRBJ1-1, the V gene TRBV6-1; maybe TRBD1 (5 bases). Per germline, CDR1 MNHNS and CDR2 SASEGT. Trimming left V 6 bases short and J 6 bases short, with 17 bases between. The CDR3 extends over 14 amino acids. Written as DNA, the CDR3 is TGTGCCAGCAGCGCCTCGGGGGTGGCCTCTGAAGCTTTCTTT. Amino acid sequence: CASSASGVASEAFF.

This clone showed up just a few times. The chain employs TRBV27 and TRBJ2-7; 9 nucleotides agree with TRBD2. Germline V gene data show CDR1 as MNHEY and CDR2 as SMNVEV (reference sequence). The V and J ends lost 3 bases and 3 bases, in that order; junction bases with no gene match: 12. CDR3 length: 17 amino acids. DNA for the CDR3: TGTGCCAGCAGTTTGTCTGCGGCGGGAGGGGTTGGCTACGAGCAGTACTTC. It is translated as CASSLSAAGGVGYEQYF.

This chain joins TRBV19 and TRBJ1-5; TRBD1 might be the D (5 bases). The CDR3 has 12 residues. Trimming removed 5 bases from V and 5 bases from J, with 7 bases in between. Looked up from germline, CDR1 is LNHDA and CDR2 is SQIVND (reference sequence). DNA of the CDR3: TGTGCCAGTAGTCTCAGGGATCAGCCCCAGCATTTT. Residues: CASSLRDQPQHF.

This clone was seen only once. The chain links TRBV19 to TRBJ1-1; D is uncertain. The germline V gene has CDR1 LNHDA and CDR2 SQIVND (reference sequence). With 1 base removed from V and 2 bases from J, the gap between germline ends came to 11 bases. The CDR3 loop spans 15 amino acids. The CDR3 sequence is CASSIGPDINTEAFF. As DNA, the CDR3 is TGTGCCAGTAGTATAGGTCCAGACATAAACACTGAAGCTTTCTTT.

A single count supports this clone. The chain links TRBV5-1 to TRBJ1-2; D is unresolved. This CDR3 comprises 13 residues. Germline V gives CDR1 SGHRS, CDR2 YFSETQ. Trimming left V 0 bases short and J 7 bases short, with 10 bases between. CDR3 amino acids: CASSLAISSGYTF. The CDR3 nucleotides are TGCGCCAGCAGCTTGGCCATCAGTTCTGGCTACACCTTC. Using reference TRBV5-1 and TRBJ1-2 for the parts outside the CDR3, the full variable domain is KAGVTQTPRYLIKTRGQQVTLSCSPISGHRSVSWYQQTPGQGLQFLFEYFSETQRNKGNFPGRFSGRQFSNSRSEMNVSTLELGDSALYLCASSLAISSGYTFGSGTRLTVV.

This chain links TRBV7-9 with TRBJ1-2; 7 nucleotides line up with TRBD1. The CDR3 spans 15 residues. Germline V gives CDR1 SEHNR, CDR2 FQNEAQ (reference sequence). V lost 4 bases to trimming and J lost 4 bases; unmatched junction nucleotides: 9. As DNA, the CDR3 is TGTGCCAGCAGCTCAACAGGGGCAAGCTCCTATGGCTACACCTTC. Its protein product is CASSSTGASSYGYTF.

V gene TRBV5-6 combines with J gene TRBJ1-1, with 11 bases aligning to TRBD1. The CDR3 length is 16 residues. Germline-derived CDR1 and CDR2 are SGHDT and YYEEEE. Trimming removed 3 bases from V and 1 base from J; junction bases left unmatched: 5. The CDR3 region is CASSWGQGVRNTEAFF. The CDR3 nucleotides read TGTGCCAGCAGCTGGGGACAGGGGGTCAGGAACACTGAAGCTTTCTTT.

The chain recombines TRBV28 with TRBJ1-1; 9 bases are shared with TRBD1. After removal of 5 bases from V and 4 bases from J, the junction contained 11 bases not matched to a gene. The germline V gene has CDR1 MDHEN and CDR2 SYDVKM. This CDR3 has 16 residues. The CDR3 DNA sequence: TGTGCCAGCAGTGCTCCGGGACAGGGAGTTGCCACTGAAGCTTTCTTT. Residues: CASSAPGQGVATEAFF.

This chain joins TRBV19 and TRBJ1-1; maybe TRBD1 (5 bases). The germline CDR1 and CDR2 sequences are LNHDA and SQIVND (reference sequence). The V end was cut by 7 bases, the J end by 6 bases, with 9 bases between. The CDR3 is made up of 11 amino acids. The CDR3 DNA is TGTGCCAGTAATATGGGACCTGAAGCTTTCTTT. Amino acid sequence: CASNMGPEAFF.

This CDR3 reads CASSTITGTSNYGYTF. CDR3 coding DNA: TGTGCCAGCAGCACAATTACAGGGACTTCTAACTATGGCTACACCTTC. The chain joins TRBV11-3 to TRBJ1-2; tentatively, D is TRBD1 (6 bases). Germline CDR1 SGHNT, CDR2 YENEEA. V lost 5 bases to trimming and J lost 0 bases, with 16 bases between them. The CDR3 has 16 amino acids.

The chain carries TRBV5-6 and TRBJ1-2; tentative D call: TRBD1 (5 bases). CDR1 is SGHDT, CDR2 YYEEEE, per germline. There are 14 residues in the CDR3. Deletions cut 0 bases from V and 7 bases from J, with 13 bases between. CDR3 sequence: CASSLVEYGGGYTF. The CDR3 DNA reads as TGTGCCAGCAGCTTGGTGGAGTACGGGGGTGGCTACACCTTC.

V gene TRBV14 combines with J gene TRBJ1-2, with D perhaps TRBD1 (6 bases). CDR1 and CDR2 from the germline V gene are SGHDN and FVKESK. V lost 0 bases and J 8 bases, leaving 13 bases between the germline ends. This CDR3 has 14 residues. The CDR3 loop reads CASSQDLGGRGYTF. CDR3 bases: TGTGCCAGCAGCCAAGATCTTGGGGGCAGGGGCTACACCTTC.

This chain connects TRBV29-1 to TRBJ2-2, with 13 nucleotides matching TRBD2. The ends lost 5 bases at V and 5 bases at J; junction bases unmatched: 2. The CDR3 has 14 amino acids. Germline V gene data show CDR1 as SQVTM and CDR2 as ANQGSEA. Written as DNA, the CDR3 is TGCAGCGTTCTGGGACTAGCGGGGACCGGGGAGCTGTTTTTT. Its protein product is CSVLGLAGTGELFF.